The sequence of this T cell receptor (beta chain) was determined in a study of T-cell memory formation after mild COVID-19 (dated by TCRdb to the early 2020s). Regarding the complete study: Most TCR sequence clusters were specific to one of the two donors. T-cell clones expanding and contracting after mild COVID-19 in two donors were tracked by longitudinal TCRalpha and TCRbeta repertoire sequencing. Two young, previously healthy adult volunteers made up the cohort, one male and one female. Study-wide findings and limitations: The study included only a couple of mild cases, and larger cohorts that include severe cases with pre-infection samples were judged to be necessary. Contracting CD4+ clones were located mainly in the CM and EM memory subsets, whereas CD8+ clones were found to be enriched in EMRA. From day 15 to 85, contracting clones showed balanced CD4/CD8 phenotypes, whereas a second wave of clones that expanded from day 15 to 37 leaned towards CD4+. The detection of some responding clones in pre-infection memory suggests that pre-existing cross-reactive memory T cells joined the SARS-CoV-2 response. SARS-CoV-2 specificity was not confirmed for the second-wave clones peaking on day 37.

PBMCs were isolated by Ficoll-Paque density gradient centrifugation. The sequencer was an Illumina NovaSeq 6000. cDNA libraries for TCRalpha and TCRbeta were prepared by 5'RACE using constant-segment primers, with sample barcodes and unique molecular identifiers added. Trizol reagent was used to extract RNA from every sample. The libraries were amplified in two PCR steps, and the second step added a second sample barcode and Illumina TruSeq adapters. Libraries were sequenced on an Illumina NovaSeq with 2 x 150 bp paired-end reads. The authors' pipeline ran thus. Demultiplexing of reads and collapsing into UMI-guided consensus sequences were performed with migec v1.2.7. Using mixcr v2.1.11, UMI consensuses were aligned to TRA and TRB V and J templates and then assembled into clonotypes. Clonotypes were classified as expanded or contracted when called significant by both edgeR and NoisET, with noise models trained on biological replicates. For edgeR calls, the thresholds were a false discovery rate-adjusted p below 0.01 and a log2 fold-change of 1. PCA with hierarchical clustering of max-normalized trajectories of the 1000 most abundant clonotypes was used as exploratory dynamics analysis. Separately sequenced CD4+ and CD8+ repertoires were used to assign a CD4 or CD8 phenotype to each responding clone. The public reads were reanalyzed by TCRdb: fastp trimming at Q25, MiXCR alignment, in-frame beta chains only. When rows share a CDR3 protein, they turn into one entry using the most common DNA and genes. TCRdb, rather than the study authors, made the V and J calls. Within this sample are hundreds of thousands of distinct CDR3 sequences, with approximately 20% of them counted one time only. Roughly 8.4% of the sample comes from the top ten.

This clonotype was seen more than once but under ten times. Its recognized antigen is unknown. No base qualities exist here, and no much larger clone lies one base off it. There are 16 amino acids in the CDR3, from cysteine to phenylalanine inclusive. Just CDR3 DNA is preserved here, 48 bases in frame from base 1. CDR1 DFQATT and CDR2 SNEGSKA were looked up in the germline V gene (reference sequence). The V end loses 3 bases and the J end loses 0 bases, and a stretch of 15 bases separates them. Sequencing input: PBMCs or a T cell subset sorted from them (not recorded which). This chain is built from TRBV20-1 and TRBJ1-3; the D gene is perhaps TRBD1, from 6 matching bases. The TCR comes from an adult woman who had mild COVID-19 (a few samples of this study predate the infection). The sample titles of this study are shuffled in the database, so cell type and time point are left out; the donor was told from shared clones. DNA sequence: TGCAGTGCTAGCAGAGCGGGGGCGCTCTCTGGAAACACCATATATTTT. Its translation reads: CSASRAGALSGNTIYF.